The 32 T cell receptor beta chains presented below share a single source sample, sequenced in a study of shared clonotypes between healthy human individuals. Sequencing was performed with immunoSEQ multiplex PCR; in TCRdb, only in-frame clones are kept and a portion is missing. The sample gives a few million clones, 85% to 95% of which show up once; 0.39% is in the top ten. The sample comprised naive CD4+ T cells from PBMCs. Subset in this sample: CD45RA+ positively selected. The origin of the receptors is a man aged 18-30 years in good health. Some clones in this sample may be carry-over from other donors' samples.

The chain uses TRBV18 and TRBJ2-2, with TRBD1 as a possible D gene (5 bases). CDR1 and CDR2 from the germline V gene are KGHSH and LQKENI. Trimming took 2 bases from V and 3 from J, leaving 10 bases between them. The CDR3 spans 15 residues. CDR3 amino acids: CASSPTTGYTGELFF. The CDR3 coding sequence is TGTGCCAGCTCACCAACCACAGGTTACACCGGGGAGCTGTTTTTT.

The chain carries TRBV7-9 and TRBJ2-3, with 10 bases fitting TRBD1. Looked up from germline, CDR1 is SEHNR and CDR2 is FQNEAQ (reference sequence). V was pared by 5 bases and J by 1 base, with 9 bases of the junction left unmatched. This CDR3 contains 17 residues. In nucleotides, the CDR3 is TGTGCCAGCAGCGCTCGGGACAGGGGTATGGGCACAGATACGCAGTATTTT. It is translated as CASSARDRGMGTDTQYF. Full variable domain (remainder filled in from reference TRBV7-9 and TRBJ2-3): DTGVSQNPRHKITKRGQNVTFRCDPISEHNRLYWYRQTLGQGPEFLTYFQNEAQLEKSRLLSDRFSAERPKGSFSTLEIQRTEQGDSAMYLCASSARDRGMGTDTQYFGPGTRLTVL.

The chain couples TRBV30 to TRBJ2-3; D gene ambiguous. This CDR3 is built from 15 residues. The V gene's germline CDR1 is GTSNPN and CDR2 SVGIG (reference sequence). The V and J ends lost 1 base and 5 bases respectively, with 16 bases between them. The CDR3 DNA sequence: TGTGCCTGGAGTGGAGTACAAGGGTTAAAAGATACGCAGTATTTT. It specifies CAWSGVQGLKDTQYF. The whole variable domain, filled in from reference TRBV30 and TRBJ2-3, reads SQTIHQWPATLVQPVGSPLSLECTVEGTSNPNLYWYRQAAGRGLQLLFYSVGIGQISSEVPQNLSASRPQDRQFILSSKKLLLSDSGFYLCAWSGVQGLKDTQYFGPGTRLTVL.

CDR3 sequence (DNA): TGCGCCAGCAGCTCTCCCCCAGGCCGAAGCGGGTCCTCCTACGAGCAGTACTTC. Encoded protein: CASSSPPGRSGSSYEQYF. The V call is TRBV5-1, the J call TRBJ2-7; TRBD2 is a possible D gene (6 bases). From germline, CDR1 is SGHRS and CDR2 YFSETQ. Trimming took 3 bases from V and 0 from J, leaving 22 bases between them. This CDR3 has 18 amino acids.

J is TRBJ2-5 and V is TRBV27; TRBD1 aligns across 7 bases. The CDR3 length is 14 residues. Germline loops: CDR1 MNHEY, CDR2 SMNVEV (reference sequence). The trim removed 5 bases at V and 3 bases at J, leaving 6 bases unmatched. CDR3 sequence: CASSIRQGKETQYF. DNA of the CDR3: TGTGCCAGCAGTATACGACAGGGAAAAGAGACCCAGTACTTC.

This chain connects TRBV7-2 to TRBJ2-3; D not certain. Per germline, CDR1 SGHTA and CDR2 FQGNSA. The CDR3 spans 16 residues. Trimming cost V 2 bases and J 4 bases, with 16 bases left between them. The CDR3 DNA sequence: TGTGCCAGCAGCTTAAGGCTTACGGACGGCTCAGATACGCAGTATTTT. It codes for CASSLRLTDGSDTQYF.

The chain links TRBV4-2 to TRBJ1-3; 9 positions agree with TRBD1. This CDR3 comprises 17 residues. V lost 0 bases, J lost 3 bases, and 6 bases stayed unmatched. Germline CDR1 LGHNA, CDR2 YNFKEQ. The CDR3 sequence: CASSQEQGARGGNTIYF. CDR3 in DNA: TGTGCCAGCAGCCAAGAACAGGGGGCGCGGGGTGGAAACACCATATATTTT.

The rearrangement joins TRBV2 to TRBJ1-5; D call uncertain. V was trimmed by 8 bases and J by 7 bases, leaving 9 bases between them. Germline CDR1 and CDR2: SNHLY and FYNNEI. CDR3 length: 11 amino acids. The CDR3 DNA follows: TGTGCCAGCGGTGTGGGACAGCCCCAGCATTTT. Its translation is CASGVGQPQHF.

V usage is TRBV5-1 and J usage is TRBJ2-7; D ambiguous. Trimming stripped 4 bases from V and 6 bases from J, with 23 bases between. The CDR3 runs 16 residues. Germline CDR1 and CDR2: SGHRS and YFSETQ. The CDR3 loop is CASSPPADSWGGEQYF. The CDR3 DNA reads as TGCGCCAGCAGCCCCCCCGCGGATTCTTGGGGTGGCGAGCAGTACTTC. Full variable domain (rest looked up from reference TRBV5-1 and TRBJ2-7): KAGVTQTPRYLIKTRGQQVTLSCSPISGHRSVSWYQQTPGQGLQFLFEYFSETQRNKGNFPGRFSGRQFSNSRSEMNVSTLELGDSALYLCASSPPADSWGGEQYFGPGTRLTVT.

The chain carries TRBV11-1 and TRBJ2-2; D is ambiguous. Germline lookup yields CDR1 SGHAT and CDR2 FQDESV (reference sequence). V was trimmed by 6 bases and J by 2 bases, leaving 10 bases between them. The CDR3 sequence is 14 residues long. The CDR3 sequence is CASRPFLNTGELFF. As DNA, the CDR3 is TGTGCCAGCAGACCCTTTTTAAACACCGGGGAGCTGTTTTTT. The whole variable domain, filled in from reference TRBV11-1 and TRBJ2-2, reads EAEVAQSPRYKITEKSQAVAFWCDPISGHATLYWYRQILGQGPELLVQFQDESVVDDSQLPKDRFSAERLKGVDSTLKIQPAELGDSAMYLCASRPFLNTGELFFGEGSRLTVL.

The J gene is TRBJ2-5, the V gene TRBV6-5; perhaps TRBD2 as D (6 bases). V was trimmed by 0 bases and J by 4 bases, leaving 12 bases between them. The V gene's germline CDR1 is MNHEY and CDR2 SVGAGI. This CDR3 spans 15 amino acids. This chain's CDR3 is CASSYSAGYGETQYF. The CDR3 DNA reads TGTGCCAGCAGTTACTCGGCGGGGTACGGAGAGACCCAGTACTTC.

The chain couples TRBV6-5 to TRBJ2-1; D remains unclear. The CDR3 spans 12 residues. The V end lost 8 bases, the J end lost 1 base, and 6 bases lay between the germline ends. Germline V gene sequence: CDR1 MNHEY, CDR2 SVGAGI. The CDR3 coding sequence is TGTGCCAGCTCTGAATCCTACAATGAGCAGTTCTTC. Protein product: CASSESYNEQFF.

This chain connects TRBV7-2 to TRBJ2-5; 12 positions agree with TRBD2. Per the germline V gene, CDR1 is SGHTA and CDR2 is FQGNSA. This CDR3 comprises 16 residues. V trimming: 4 bases; J trimming: 5 bases; junction bases outside the gene matches: 8. The chain's CDR3 is CASSSRRLAGVETQYF. The CDR3 DNA is TGTGCCAGCAGCTCAAGAAGACTAGCGGGAGTTGAGACCCAGTACTTC.

The chain recombines TRBV28 with TRBJ2-7; possibly TRBD1 or TRBD2 for D (7 bases each). CDR3 length equals 16 residues. The V end lost 4 bases, the J end lost 2 bases, and 18 bases lay between the germline ends. Germline assignment: CDR1 MDHEN and CDR2 SYDVKM. In nucleotides, the CDR3 is TGTGCCAGCAGTTCCCCGCAGGGGGGGGCCCCCTACGAGCAGTACTTC. This sequence encodes CASSSPQGGAPYEQYF.

The CDR3 nucleotides are TGTGCCAGCAGCTTAGTTGTTGGGGCGAGGAGGATTCATGGCTACACCTTC. It codes for CASSLVVGARRIHGYTF. The chain carries TRBV7-9 and TRBJ1-2, with D possibly matching TRBD1 (5 bases). Germline V lookup: CDR1 SEHNR, CDR2 FQNEAQ (reference sequence). This CDR3 comprises 17 residues. V gave up 1 base and J gave up 6 bases, with 21 bases separating them.

The chain is built from TRBV28 and TRBJ1-5; TRBD1 might be the D (6 bases). Germline V gene sequence: CDR1 MDHEN, CDR2 SYDVKM. Trimming removed 6 bases from V and 7 bases from J, with 28 bases in between. The CDR3 sequence is 18 residues long. The DNA for the CDR3 is TGTGCCAGCAGCCATAACCCCCTCGCCGGCAGGGGACAACAGCCCCAGCATTTT. Translated, it gives CASSHNPLAGRGQQPQHF. The whole variable domain, filled in from reference TRBV28 and TRBJ1-5, reads DVKVTQSSRYLVKRTGEKVFLECVQDMDHENMFWYRQDPGLGLRLIYFSYDVKMKEKGDIPEGYSVSREKKERFSLILESASTNQTSMYLCASSHNPLAGRGQQPQHFGDGTRLSIL.

The chain links TRBV7-2 to TRBJ1-2; unclear D gene. Germline V CDR1 and CDR2: SGHTA, FQGNSA. V shed 2 bases and J shed 9 bases, with 13 bases lying between them. The CDR3 totals 13 residues. The CDR3 bases are TGTGCCAGCAGCTTACGGGCAGACACGAGCTACACCTTC. This codes for CASSLRADTSYTF. The whole variable domain, filled in from reference TRBV7-2 and TRBJ1-2, reads GAGVSQSPSNKVTEKGKDVELRCDPISGHTALYWYRQSLGQGLEFLIYFQGNSAPDKSGLPSDRFSAERTGGSVSTLTIQRTQQEDSAVYLCASSLRADTSYTFGSGTRLTVV.

The gene calls are TRBV15 and TRBJ2-2, with D uncertain. V lost 1 base and J lost 6, with 9 bases in between. This CDR3 has 14 amino acids. Germline CDR1 reads LNHNV; CDR2 reads YYDKDF (reference sequence). The CDR3 region has the DNA TGTGCCACCAGCAGAGCTGTCCACTCCGGGGAGCTGTTTTTT. It yields the protein CATSRAVHSGELFF.

The V and J genes are TRBV6-1 and TRBJ1-4, with D tentatively TRBD1 (6 bases). CDR1 and CDR2 (germline): MNHNS, SASEGT. This CDR3 comprises 14 residues. V gave up 5 bases and J gave up 5 bases, with 12 bases separating them. CDR3 nucleotides: TGTGCCAGCAGTACCCGCGGACAGAATGAAAAACTGTTTTTT. Translated: CASSTRGQNEKLFF.

The chain is built from TRBV19 and TRBJ1-2, with TRBD1 matching 9 bases. CDR1 and CDR2 (germline): LNHDA, SQIVND (reference sequence). With V trimmed by 6 bases and J by 4 bases, 6 bases remained unmatched. The CDR3 extends over 14 amino acids. CDR3: CASRADRGTYGYTF. DNA for the CDR3: TGTGCCAGTAGAGCGGACAGGGGTACCTATGGCTACACCTTC.

This clone was counted a single time. The rearrangement uses TRBV6-5 and TRBJ2-7; D call uncertain. This CDR3 comprises 14 residues. CDR1 is MNHEY and CDR2 is SVGAGI in the germline V gene. V shed 4 bases and J shed 0 bases, with 10 bases lying between them. Here the CDR3 DNA reads TGTGCCAGCAGTTTTGGACGGTACTCCTACGAGCAGTACTTC. Protein product: CASSFGRYSYEQYF.

This chain links TRBV2 with TRBJ2-7; D might be TRBD1 (6 bases). The V gene lost 4 bases and the J gene lost 5 bases, with 18 bases spanning the gap. The CDR3 loop spans 15 amino acids. The germline V gene has CDR1 SNHLY and CDR2 FYNNEI. Here the CDR3 DNA reads TGTGCCAGCAGTGTTTCAGGGGTGATTGTCAACGAGCAGTACTTC. It translates to CASSVSGVIVNEQYF.

This clone was found once. The genes are TRBV7-9 and TRBJ1-1, with D possibly matching TRBD1 (5 bases). Deletions cut 3 bases from V and 13 bases from J, with 15 bases between. CDR3 length: 12 residues. Germline assignment: CDR1 SEHNR and CDR2 FQNEAQ (reference sequence). The CDR3 is CASSLEGTGGFF. The CDR3 region has the DNA TGTGCCAGCAGCTTGGAAGGGACGGGCGGTTTCTTT.

This clone has a handful of counts. This rearrangement joins TRBV19 to TRBJ1-1, with TRBD1 as a possible D gene (5 bases). The CDR3 is made up of 14 amino acids. Trimming took 3 bases from V and 6 from J, leaving 14 bases between them. Germline CDR1 is LNHDA and CDR2 is SQIVND (reference sequence). CDR3 loop: CASSIIGVLPEAFF. The CDR3 nucleotides read TGTGCCAGTAGTATTATAGGGGTACTGCCTGAAGCTTTCTTT.

The rearrangement links TRBV21-1 to TRBJ1-1. TRBV21-1 is a listed pseudogene. The CDR3 contains 15 residues. The CDR3 DNA reads TGTGCCAGCAGCAAAGTTGGGGAGAGAAGGACTGAAGCTTTCTTT. Amino acid sequence: CASSKVGERRTEAFF.

The chain has TRBV6-6 and TRBJ2-4; perhaps TRBD2 as D (7 bases). The CDR3 extends over 15 amino acids. With 6 bases removed from V and 6 bases from J, the gap between germline ends came to 18 bases. Looked up from germline, CDR1 is MNHNY and CDR2 is SVGAGI (reference sequence). CDR3: CASRPMGGAGNIQYF. CDR3 nucleotide sequence: TGTGCCAGCAGACCTATGGGGGGGGCCGGAAACATTCAGTACTTC.

The chain employs TRBV5-6 and TRBJ2-2; 7 bases agree with TRBD1. The germline CDR1 and CDR2 sequences are SGHDT and YYEEEE. V dropped 3 bases and J dropped 5; count of bases not matched to a gene: 4. This CDR3 spans 14 amino acids. The DNA of the CDR3 is TGTGCCAGCAGCTCAACAGGGGTTACCGGGGAGCTGTTTTTT. Translating it yields CASSSTGVTGELFF.

This clone was seen once. The rearrangement joins TRBV11-2 to TRBJ2-1, with TRBD2 matching over 15 bases. Germline V CDR1 and CDR2: SGHAT, FQNNGV. This CDR3 comprises 17 residues. V shed 3 bases and J 4 bases; nucleotides not matched to a gene: 4. CDR3 sequence (DNA): TGTGCCAGCAGCTTCCGGACTAGCGGGAGGGAATACAATGAGCAGTTCTTC. Protein: CASSFRTSGREYNEQFF.

The CDR3 coding sequence is TGTGCCAGCAGTTTAGGGTATGGTGGGGCAGATCACTATGGCTACACCTTC. Amino acids: CASSLGYGGADHYGYTF. The chain uses TRBV28 and TRBJ1-2; possible D gene TRBD1, 5 bases. The CDR3 spans 17 residues. Trimming pared 2 bases from V and 3 bases from J, leaving 19 bases between. Germline values: CDR1 MDHEN, CDR2 SYDVKM.

Turning to this clone: The limits of the CDR3 on the DNA are not certain, so only TCRdb's listed CDR3 is given. This chain links TRBV21-1 with TRBJ1-2; the table's D gene call, TRBD1, was not cross checked with the DNA. TRBV21-1 is termed a pseudogene. The length of the CDR3 is 17 amino acids, counting both ends. CDR3 protein: CASSMLTGDLTNYGCTF.

This chain links TRBV28 with TRBJ2-7; 10 bases match TRBD2. Trimming cost V 4 bases and J 3 bases; bases outside gene matches: 3. Germline V gene data show CDR1 as MDHEN and CDR2 as SYDVKM. The CDR3 runs 14 residues. The CDR3 loop is CASSSGLALYEQYF. In nucleotides, the CDR3 is TGTGCCAGCAGTTCGGGACTAGCGCTCTACGAGCAGTACTTC.

The rearrangement joins TRBV28 to TRBJ1-3, with 11 bases matching TRBD1. The CDR3 extends over 19 amino acids. The V gene's germline CDR1 is MDHEN and CDR2 SYDVKM. The V and J ends lost 6 bases and 0 bases, in that order; junction bases with no gene match: 13. DNA of the CDR3: TGTGCCAGCAGACTCCGCCGGACAGGGGGCCTTCACTCTGGAAACACCATATATTTT. Protein sequence: CASRLRRTGGLHSGNTIYF.